The rows below give T cell receptor beta chains drawn from one sample of a study of CD8 T cells in Susac syndrome. TCRdb re-derived calls from the immunoSEQ multiplex PCR reads in MiXCR, one entry per CDR3 protein. The sample lists about 140,000 distinct CDR3 sequences, around 96% occurring once. Sequenced material: CD4+ T cells from PBMCs. The receptors stem from a human donor with multiple sclerosis. Both conserved end residues are part of each CDR3. The D gene is left open where the match is weak. Size is stated for part of the rows, as once, few or many counts, or as a class when the clone is expanded.

size: NA; V: TRBV20-1; J: TRBJ1-2; D: NA; CDR3: CSARFIYGYTF; DNA: TGCAGTGCTAGATTTATCTATGGCTACACCTTC
size: few; V: TRBV12-3/TRBV12-4; J: TRBJ2-2; D: NA; CDR3: CASSQTGELFF; DNA: TGTGCCAGCAGTCAAACCGGGGAGCTGTTTTTT
size: NA; V: TRBV5-1; J: TRBJ2-5; D: NA; CDR3: CASSFDIGISETQYF; DNA: TGCGCCAGCAGCTTCGACATTGGGATCTCAGAGACCCAGTACTTC
size: NA; V: TRBV2; J: TRBJ2-5; D: TRBD2; CDR3: CASSSGGQETQYF; DNA: TGTGCCAGCAGTAGCGGGGGGCAAGAGACCCAGTACTTC
size: NA; V: TRBV5-1; J: TRBJ1-1; D: NA; CDR3: CASSLTTGSTEAFF; DNA: TGCGCCAGCAGCTTGACCACAGGGTCGACTGAAGCTTTCTTT
size: once; V: TRBV9; J: TRBJ1-1; D: NA; CDR3: CASSSRGGGGTEAFF; DNA: TGTGCCAGCAGCTCCCGCGGAGGGGGTGGAACTGAAGCTTTCTTT
size: NA; V: TRBV7-3; J: TRBJ2-2; D: NA; CDR3: CASSEPRSGELFF; DNA: TGTGCCAGCAGCGAACCCCGGTCCGGGGAGCTGTTTTTT
size: NA; V: TRBV6-5; J: TRBJ2-7; D: NA; CDR3: CASTAGYEQYF; DNA: TGTGCCAGCACCGCGGGCTACGAGCAGTACTTC
size: NA; V: TRBV28; J: TRBJ2-7; D: NA; CDR3: CASTPAVVAYEQYF; DNA: TGTGCCAGCACCCCCGCGGTGGTAGCCTACGAGCAGTACTTC
size: NA; V: TRBV28; J: TRBJ2-7; D: NA; CDR3: CASSFIGQFYEQYF; DNA: TGTGCCAGCAGCTTCATTGGGCAGTTCTACGAGCAGTACTTC
size: NA; V: TRBV29-1; J: TRBJ2-5; D: NA; CDR3: CSVTHWETQYF; DNA: TGCAGCGTCACACACTGGGAGACCCAGTACTTC
size: NA; V: TRBV7-3; J: TRBJ2-7; D: TRBD2; CDR3: CASSLDPSGRRNEQYF; DNA: TGTGCCAGCAGCTTAGACCCTAGCGGGAGGAGAAACGAGCAGTACTTC
size: NA; V: TRBV6-5; J: TRBJ1-5; D: NA; CDR3: CASSYYPGVNQPQHF; DNA: TGTGCCAGCAGTTACTATCCAGGGGTGAATCAGCCCCAGCATTTT
size: NA; V: TRBV28; J: TRBJ1-5; D: NA; CDR3: CASSLNIFSNQPQHF; DNA: TGTGCCAGCAGTTTAAACATCTTTAGCAATCAGCCCCAGCATTTT
size: NA; V: TRBV12-5; J: TRBJ2-4; D: NA; CDR3: CASGLRPSVAKNIQYF; DNA: TGTGCTAGTGGTTTGCGCCCTTCGGTAGCCAAAAACATTCAGTACTTC
size: NA; V: TRBV20-1; J: TRBJ2-1; D: NA; CDR3: CSATHGDEQFF; DNA: TGCAGTGCTACCCACGGGGATGAGCAGTTCTTC
size: NA; V: TRBV5-1; J: TRBJ2-3; D: NA; CDR3: CASSLAGTPSTDTQYF; DNA: TGCGCCAGCAGCTTGGCCGGGACACCCAGCACAGATACGCAGTATTTT
size: once; V: TRBV20-1; J: TRBJ2-7; D: NA; CDR3: CSAREGASYYEQYF; DNA: TGCAGTGCTAGAGAAGGAGCTTCCTACTACGAGCAGTACTTC
size: NA; V: TRBV20-1; J: TRBJ2-7; D: NA; CDR3: CSADLGQSVHEQYF; DNA: TGCAGTGCTGACCTCGGACAGTCAGTCCACGAGCAGTACTTC
size: NA; V: TRBV9; J: TRBJ2-7; D: TRBD2; CDR3: CASSRGGEQYF; DNA: TGTGCCAGCAGTCGCGGGGGCGAGCAGTACTTC
size: NA; V: TRBV24-1; J: TRBJ1-1; D: NA; CDR3: CATSTGGKVSEAFF; DNA: TGTGCCACCTCGACTGGGGGAAAAGTCTCTGAAGCTTTCTTT
size: NA; V: TRBV29-1; J: TRBJ1-1; D: TRBD1; CDR3: CSGGQGIYGEAFF; DNA: TGCAGCGGGGGACAGGGGATTTATGGTGAAGCTTTCTTT
size: NA; V: TRBV28; J: TRBJ2-3; D: NA; CDR3: CASSRSVGYADTQYF; DNA: TGTGCCAGCAGTAGAAGCGTGGGATACGCAGATACGCAGTATTTT
size: NA; V: TRBV12-3/TRBV12-4; J: TRBJ2-1; D: TRBD1; CDR3: CASSPGQGKGFF; DNA: TGTGCCAGCAGCCCAGGACAGGGTAAAGGGTTCTTC
size: NA; V: TRBV18; J: TRBJ2-3; D: NA; CDR3: CASSRGVRGRADTQYF; DNA: TGTGCCAGCTCCCGGGGGGTCAGGGGGCGAGCAGATACGCAGTATTTT
size: NA; V: TRBV15; J: TRBJ1-1; D: NA; CDR3: CATSRAAPLNTEAFF; DNA: TGTGCCACCAGCAGAGCGGCCCCGTTGAACACTGAAGCTTTCTTT
size: NA; V: TRBV27; J: TRBJ2-1; D: NA; CDR3: CASSSRRVYNEQFF; DNA: TGTGCCAGCAGTTCAAGGAGGGTTTACAATGAGCAGTTCTTC
size: NA; V: TRBV24-1; J: TRBJ1-1; D: NA; CDR3: CATSDFLRYGRNTEAFF; DNA: TGTGCCACCAGTGATTTCCTGCGATATGGGAGGAACACTGAAGCTTTCTTT
size: NA; V: TRBV28; J: TRBJ2-5; D: NA; CDR3: CASRGGNRQETQYF; DNA: TGTGCCAGCAGAGGGGGGAACAGACAAGAGACCCAGTACTTC
size: NA; V: TRBV7-8; J: TRBJ2-5; D: TRBD1; CDR3: CASSLAGQIQETQYF; DNA: TGTGCCAGCAGCTTAGCGGGACAGATACAAGAGACCCAGTACTTC
size: NA; V: TRBV20-1; J: TRBJ2-1; D: TRBD1; CDR3: CSAAGRGMGHNEQFF; DNA: TGCAGTGCTGCAGGCAGGGGGATGGGACACAATGAGCAGTTCTTC
size: NA; V: TRBV29-1; J: TRBJ1-2; D: NA; CDR3: CSASGGPNYGYTF; DNA: TGCAGCGCCTCGGGGGGCCCTAACTATGGCTACACCTTC
size: NA; V: TRBV3-1; J: TRBJ1-2; D: NA; CDR3: CASSKGENYGYTF; DNA: TGTGCCAGCAGCAAAGGAGAGAACTATGGCTACACCTTC
size: NA; V: TRBV30; J: TRBJ1-2; D: NA; CDR3: CAWSVTSGYTF; DNA: TGTGCCTGGAGTGTAACCAGCGGCTACACCTTC
size: NA; V: TRBV27; J: TRBJ2-7; D: NA; CDR3: CASSLSQVYEQYF; DNA: TGTGCCAGCAGTTTATCGCAGGTATACGAGCAGTACTTC
size: NA; V: TRBV3-1; J: TRBJ2-7; D: NA; CDR3: CASSQGPGIMSYEQYF; DNA: TGTGCCAGCAGCCAAGGTCCCGGGATTATGTCCTACGAGCAGTACTTC